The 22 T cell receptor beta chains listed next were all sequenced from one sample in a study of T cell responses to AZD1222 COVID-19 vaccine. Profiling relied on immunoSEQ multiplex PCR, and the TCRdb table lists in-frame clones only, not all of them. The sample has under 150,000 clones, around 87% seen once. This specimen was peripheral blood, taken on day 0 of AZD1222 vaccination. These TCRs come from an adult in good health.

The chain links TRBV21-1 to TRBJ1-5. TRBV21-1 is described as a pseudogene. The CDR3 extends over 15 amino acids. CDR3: CASSPTLVSNQPQHF. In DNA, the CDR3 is TGTGCCAGCAGCCCTACCCTGGTAAGCAATCAGCCCCAGCATTTT.

The CDR3 bases are TGTGCCAGCAGCTTACCTCGGGAGCTGGAGCAGTACTTC. Translating gives CASSLPRELEQYF. This sequence joins TRBV11-2 and TRBJ2-7; weak D call: TRBD2 (6 bases). Trimming stripped 2 bases from V and 7 bases from J, with 12 bases between. Germline CDR1 SGHAT, CDR2 FQNNGV. The CDR3 contains 13 residues. The whole variable domain, filled in from reference TRBV11-2 and TRBJ2-7, reads EAGVAQSPRYKIIEKRQSVAFWCNPISGHATLYWYQQILGQGPKLLIQFQNNGVVDDSQLPKDRFSAERLKGVDSTLKIQPAKLEDSAVYLCASSLPRELEQYFGPGTRLTVT.

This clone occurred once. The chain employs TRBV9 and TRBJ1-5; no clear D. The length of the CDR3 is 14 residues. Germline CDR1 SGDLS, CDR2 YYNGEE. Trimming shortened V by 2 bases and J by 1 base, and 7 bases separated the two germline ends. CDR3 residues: CASSVTGSNQPQHF. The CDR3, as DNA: TGTGCCAGCAGCGTCACCGGGAGCAATCAGCCCCAGCATTTT.

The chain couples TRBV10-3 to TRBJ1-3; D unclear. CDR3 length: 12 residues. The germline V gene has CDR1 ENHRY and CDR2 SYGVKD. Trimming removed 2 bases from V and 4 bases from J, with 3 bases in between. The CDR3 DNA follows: TGTGCCATCAGTGAGGGAGGAAACACCATATATTTT. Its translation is CAISEGGNTIYF.

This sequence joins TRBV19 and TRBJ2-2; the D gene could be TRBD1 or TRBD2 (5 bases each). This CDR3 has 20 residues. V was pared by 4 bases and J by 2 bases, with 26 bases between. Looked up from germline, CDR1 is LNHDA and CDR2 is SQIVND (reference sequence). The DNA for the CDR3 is TGTGCCAGTAGTAGTGGGGCTAGTCGAGGGTCCCGCCCAAACACCGGGGAGCTGTTTTTT. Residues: CASSSGASRGSRPNTGELFF.

The CDR3: CASSHEEVKLYEQYF. For the CDR3, the DNA is TGCGCCAGCAGCCACGAGGAGGTGAAACTCTACGAGCAGTACTTC. V and J are TRBV4-1 and TRBJ2-7; possible D gene TRBD2, 5 bases. Germline V gene sequence: CDR1 MGHRA, CDR2 YSYEKL. The CDR3 extends over 15 amino acids. The V gene lost 3 bases and the J gene lost 3 bases, with 15 bases spanning the gap.

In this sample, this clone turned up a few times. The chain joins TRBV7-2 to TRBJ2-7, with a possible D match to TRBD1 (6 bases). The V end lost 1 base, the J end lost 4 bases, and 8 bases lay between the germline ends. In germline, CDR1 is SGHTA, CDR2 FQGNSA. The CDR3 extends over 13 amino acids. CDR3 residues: CASSLGDRYEQYF. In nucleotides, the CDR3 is TGTGCCAGCAGCTTAGGAGACAGGTACGAGCAGTACTTC.

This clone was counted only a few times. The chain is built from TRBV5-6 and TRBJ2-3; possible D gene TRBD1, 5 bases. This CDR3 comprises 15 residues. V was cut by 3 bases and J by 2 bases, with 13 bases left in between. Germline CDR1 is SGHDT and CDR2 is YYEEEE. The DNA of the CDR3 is TGTGCCAGCAGCTCACAGGTCAATAACACAGATACGCAGTATTTT. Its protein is CASSSQVNNTDTQYF.

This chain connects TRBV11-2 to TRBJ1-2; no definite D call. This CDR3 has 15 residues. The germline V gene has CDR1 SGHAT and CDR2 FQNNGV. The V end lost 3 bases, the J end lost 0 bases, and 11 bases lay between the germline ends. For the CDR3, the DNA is TGTGCCAGCAGCTTGCACAGTCGCTCTAACTATGGCTACACCTTC. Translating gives CASSLHSRSNYGYTF. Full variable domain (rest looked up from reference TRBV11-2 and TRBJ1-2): EAGVAQSPRYKIIEKRQSVAFWCNPISGHATLYWYQQILGQGPKLLIQFQNNGVVDDSQLPKDRFSAERLKGVDSTLKIQPAKLEDSAVYLCASSLHSRSNYGYTFGSGTRLTVV.

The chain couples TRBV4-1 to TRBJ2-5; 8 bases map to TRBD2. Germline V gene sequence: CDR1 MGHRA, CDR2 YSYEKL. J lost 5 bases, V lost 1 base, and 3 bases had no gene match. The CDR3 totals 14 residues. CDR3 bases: TGCGCCAGCAGCCAAGCCCGGGGGGGCGAGACCCAGTACTTC. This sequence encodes CASSQARGGETQYF.

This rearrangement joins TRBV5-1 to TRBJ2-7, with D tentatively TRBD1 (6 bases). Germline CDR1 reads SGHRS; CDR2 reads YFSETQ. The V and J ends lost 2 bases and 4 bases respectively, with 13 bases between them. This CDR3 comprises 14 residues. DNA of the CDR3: TGCGCCAGCAGCTTTGGGCAGGGGTGGTACGAGCAGTACTTC. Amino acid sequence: CASSFGQGWYEQYF. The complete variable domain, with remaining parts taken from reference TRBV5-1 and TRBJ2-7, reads KAGVTQTPRYLIKTRGQQVTLSCSPISGHRSVSWYQQTPGQGLQFLFEYFSETQRNKGNFPGRFSGRQFSNSRSEMNVSTLELGDSALYLCASSFGQGWYEQYFGPGTRLTVT.

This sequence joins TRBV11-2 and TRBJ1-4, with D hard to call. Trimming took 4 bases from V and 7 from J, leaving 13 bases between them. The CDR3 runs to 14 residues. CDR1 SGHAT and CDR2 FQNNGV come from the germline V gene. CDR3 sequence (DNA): TGTGCCAGCAGCTCCACCTCGTGGGGTGAAAAACTGTTTTTT. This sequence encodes CASSSTSWGEKLFF.

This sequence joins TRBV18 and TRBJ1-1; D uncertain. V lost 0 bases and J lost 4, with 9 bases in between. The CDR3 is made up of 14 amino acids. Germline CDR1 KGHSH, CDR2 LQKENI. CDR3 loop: CASSPPPKSTEAFF. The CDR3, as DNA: TGTGCCAGCTCACCACCCCCGAAAAGCACTGAAGCTTTCTTT.

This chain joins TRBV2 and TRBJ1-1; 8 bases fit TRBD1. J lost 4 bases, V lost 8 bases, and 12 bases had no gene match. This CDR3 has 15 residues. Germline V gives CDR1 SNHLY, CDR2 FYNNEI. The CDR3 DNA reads TGTGCCAGCTCCTCCCAGGGGGCTTCGAGCACTGAAGCTTTCTTT. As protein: CASSSQGASSTEAFF.

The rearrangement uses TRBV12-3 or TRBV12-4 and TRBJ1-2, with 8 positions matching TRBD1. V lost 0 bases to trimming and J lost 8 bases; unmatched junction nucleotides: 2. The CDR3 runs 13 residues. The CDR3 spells CASSLASGGGYTF. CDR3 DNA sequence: TGTGCCAGCAGTTTAGCGTCAGGGGGCGGCTACACCTTC.

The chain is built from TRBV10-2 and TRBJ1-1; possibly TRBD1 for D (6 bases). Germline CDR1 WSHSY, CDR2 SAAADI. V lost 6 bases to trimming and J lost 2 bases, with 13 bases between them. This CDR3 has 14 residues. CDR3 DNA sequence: TGCGCCAGCAGCGTGACAGGTCCCAACACTGAAGCTTTCTTT. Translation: CASSVTGPNTEAFF.

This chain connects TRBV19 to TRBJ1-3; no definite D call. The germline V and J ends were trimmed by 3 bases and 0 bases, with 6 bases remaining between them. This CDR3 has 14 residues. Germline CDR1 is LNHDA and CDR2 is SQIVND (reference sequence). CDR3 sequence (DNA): TGTGCCAGTAGTATCCTAAGCTCTGGAAACACCATATATTTT. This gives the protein CASSILSSGNTIYF.

Here the CDR3 reads CASSLGGGGGTEAFF. CDR3 nucleotides: TGTGCCAGCAGTCTCGGGGGGGGCGGGGGCACTGAAGCTTTCTTT. J is TRBJ1-1 and V is TRBV6-5; possibly TRBD1 for D (6 bases). Looked up from germline, CDR1 is MNHEY and CDR2 is SVGAGI. V gave up 5 bases and J gave up 4 bases, with 17 bases separating them. The CDR3 length is 15 residues.

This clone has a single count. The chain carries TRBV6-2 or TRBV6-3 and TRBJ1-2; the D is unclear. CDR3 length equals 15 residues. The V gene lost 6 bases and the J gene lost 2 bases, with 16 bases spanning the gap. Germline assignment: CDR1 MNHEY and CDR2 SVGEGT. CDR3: CASSPSRGRNYGYTF. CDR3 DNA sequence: TGTGCCAGCAGCCCTAGCCGTGGGAGGAACTATGGCTACACCTTC.

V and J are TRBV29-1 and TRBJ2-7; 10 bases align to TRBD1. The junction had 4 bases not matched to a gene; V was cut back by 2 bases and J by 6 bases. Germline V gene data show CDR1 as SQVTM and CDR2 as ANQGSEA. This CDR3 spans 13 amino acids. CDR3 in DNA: TGCAGCGTTGAAATTGACAGGGGGCCCGAGCAGTACTTC. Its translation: CSVEIDRGPEQYF.

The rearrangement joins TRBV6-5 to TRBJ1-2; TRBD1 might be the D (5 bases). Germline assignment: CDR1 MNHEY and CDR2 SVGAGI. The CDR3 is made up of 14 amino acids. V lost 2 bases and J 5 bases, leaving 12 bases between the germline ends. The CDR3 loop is CASSYQIGAYGYTF. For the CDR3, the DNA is TGTGCCAGCAGTTACCAAATAGGGGCTTATGGCTACACCTTC.

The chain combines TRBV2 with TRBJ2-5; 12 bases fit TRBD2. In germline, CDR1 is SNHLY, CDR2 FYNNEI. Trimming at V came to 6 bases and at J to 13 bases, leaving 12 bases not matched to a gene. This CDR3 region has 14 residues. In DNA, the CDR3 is TGTGCCAGCAGAACGCCTTCTAGCGGGGGGGCTGGGTACTTC. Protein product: CASRTPSSGGAGYF.